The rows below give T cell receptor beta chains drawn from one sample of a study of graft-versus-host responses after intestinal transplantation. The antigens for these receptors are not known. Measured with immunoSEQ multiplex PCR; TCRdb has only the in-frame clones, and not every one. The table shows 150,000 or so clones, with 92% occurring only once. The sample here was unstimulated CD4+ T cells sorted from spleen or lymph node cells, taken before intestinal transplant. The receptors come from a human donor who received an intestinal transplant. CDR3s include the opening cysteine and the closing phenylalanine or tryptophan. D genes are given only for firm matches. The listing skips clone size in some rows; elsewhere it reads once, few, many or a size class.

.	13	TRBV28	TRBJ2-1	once	TGTGCCAGCAGTCTACCCAGACGTTATGAGCAGTTCTTC	CASSLPRRYEQFF
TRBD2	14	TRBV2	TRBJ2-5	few	TGTGCCAGCAAGGGGGGACTAGCAGGGGAGACCCAGTACTTC	CASKGGLAGETQYF
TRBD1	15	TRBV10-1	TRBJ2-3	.	TGCGCCAGCAGTGAACTGACAGGGGGCACAGATACGCAGTATTTT	CASSELTGGTDTQYF
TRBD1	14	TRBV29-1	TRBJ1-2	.	TGCAGCGCTGATAATACAGGGGGGCCGCCTGGCTACACCTTC	CSADNTGGPPGYTF
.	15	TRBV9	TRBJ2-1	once	TGTGCCAGCAGCCCAACGGCAGGTAGCGTCAATGAGCAGTTCTTC	CASSPTAGSVNEQFF
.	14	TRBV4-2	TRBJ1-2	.	TGTGCCAGCAGCCAAGCTATGGGCGAAGATGGCTACACCTTC	CASSQAMGEDGYTF
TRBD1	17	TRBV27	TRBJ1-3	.	TGTGCCAGCAGTTTAGGGACAGGCCCCGACTCTGGAAACACCATATATTTT	CASSLGTGPDSGNTIYF
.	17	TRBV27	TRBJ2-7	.	TGTGCCAGCAGTTCCTTTTCGGGACTCCCGATCACCTACGAGCAGTACTTC	CASSSFSGLPITYEQYF
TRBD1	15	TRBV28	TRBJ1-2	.	TGTGCCAGCAGCGGGACAGGGATGGGTAGCTATGGCTACACCTTC	CASSGTGMGSYGYTF
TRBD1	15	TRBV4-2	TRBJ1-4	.	TGTGCCAGCAGCCAAGATACAGGGGGCAATGAAAAACTGTTTTTT	CASSQDTGGNEKLFF
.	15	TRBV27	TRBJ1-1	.	TGTGCCAGCAGTTCGTCTCCGCAGGGGAACACTGAAGCTTTCTTT	CASSSSPQGNTEAFF
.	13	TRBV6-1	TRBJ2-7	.	TGTGCCAGCAGTGAAGCAGCTTCCTACGAGCAGTACTTC	CASSEAASYEQYF
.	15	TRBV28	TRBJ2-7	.	TGTGCCAGCAGTCCCACAGTGAGTGGGACCTACGAGCAGTACTTC	CASSPTVSGTYEQYF
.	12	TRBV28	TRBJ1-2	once	TGTGCCAGCACTAGGGGTAACTATGGCTACACCTTC	CASTRGNYGYTF
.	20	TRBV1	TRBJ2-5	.	TGCACCAGCAGCCAAGATCTGGGTGAGAAAAGCGGGGATAAACAAGAGACCCAGTACTTC	CTSSQDLGEKSGDKQETQYF
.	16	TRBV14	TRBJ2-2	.	TGTGCCAGCAGCCCATACGCCCTCTTGAACACCGGGGAGCTGTTTTTT	CASSPYALLNTGELFF
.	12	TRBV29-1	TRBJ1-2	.	TGCAGCGGCAACAGGGTAGGGGGATCGGCCACCTTC	CSGNRVGGSATF
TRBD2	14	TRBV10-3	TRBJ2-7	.	TGTGCCATCAGTTGGGGGGGACTAGCGGGAGAGCAGTACTTC	CAISWGGLAGEQYF
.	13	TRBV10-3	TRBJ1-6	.	TGTGCCATCAGCCAAGCCGACAACTCACCCCTCCACTTT	CAISQADNSPLHF
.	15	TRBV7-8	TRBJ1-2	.	TGTGCCAGCAGCCTGGGGAGGCTGCCCCCCTATGGCTACACCTTC	CASSLGRLPPYGYTF
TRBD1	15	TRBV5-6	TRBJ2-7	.	TGTGCCAGCAGCCCATGGGACAGGATCAACTACGAGCAGTACTTC	CASSPWDRINYEQYF
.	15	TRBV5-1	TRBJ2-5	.	TGCGCCAGCAGCTGGACCTCCGGGCCCTCGGGAACCCAGTACTTC	CASSWTSGPSGTQYF
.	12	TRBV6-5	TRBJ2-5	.	TGTGCCATACGGACGCCCCAAGAGACCCAGTACTTC	CAIRTPQETQYF
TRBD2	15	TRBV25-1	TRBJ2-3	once	TGTGCCAGCAGTAGGCTAGCGGGAGCCATAGATACGCAGTATTTT	CASSRLAGAIDTQYF
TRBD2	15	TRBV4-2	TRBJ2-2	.	TGTGCCAGCAGCCAAGCTGGGGGGGAACCCGGGGAGCTGTTTTTT	CASSQAGGEPGELFF
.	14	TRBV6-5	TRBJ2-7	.	TGTGCCAGCAGAGACCGGGCCGTCCCCCTCGAGCAGTACTTC	CASRDRAVPLEQYF
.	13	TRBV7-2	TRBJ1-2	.	TGTGCCAGCAGCTTATCACAGGGCTGGGGCTACACCTTC	CASSLSQGWGYTF
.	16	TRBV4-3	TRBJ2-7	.	TGCGCCAGCAGCCAAGACGCAGGGCAGCCAACCTACGAGCAGTACTTC	CASSQDAGQPTYEQYF
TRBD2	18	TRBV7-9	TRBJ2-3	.	TGTGCCAGCAGCTTCAGCAATTTAGCGGGAGGGACCACAGATACGCAGTATTTT	CASSFSNLAGGTTDTQYF